In this sample, the clone carrying this T cell receptor (beta chain) turned up a few times. Averaging about 116 mL, one heparinised blood draw came from each individual donor. What was sequenced were expressed TCRB transcripts, since all of the isolated RNA had been reverse transcribed. Measured with immunoSEQ multiplex PCR; TCRdb has only the in-frame clones, and not every one. The sample has some 900,000 clones, under 20% seen once. This entry belongs to a study of beta chain features in type 1 diabetes. The germline V gene encodes CDR1 MNHEY and CDR2 SMNVEV (reference sequence). Trimming cost V 5 bases and J 2 bases; bases outside gene matches: 9. The CDR3 has 17 residues.

Input material: naive CD4+ T cells from blood. This chain uses TRBV27 with TRBJ2-1; 10 nucleotides match TRBD1. The receptor was derived from a woman between 18 and 30 years old in good health. The CDR3, as DNA: TGTGCCAGCAGTCTCCCCGTTGGACAGGGGGCCTACAATGAGCAGTTCTTC. Encoded protein: CASSLPVGQGAYNEQFF.